Sequencing of this T cell receptor (beta chain) was carried out in a study of Graves' ophthalmopathy and Graves' hyperthyroidism. Study-wide context: Peripheral blood collection took place at initial diagnosis, before any treatment. Findings and caveats of the study: Built on 13 signatures, a model told ophthalmopathy apart from stable hyperthyroidism with approximately 91% sensitivity and 70% to 82% specificity. Most expanded clonotypes in thyroid above 0.001 frequency also showed up in blood.

CDR1 and CDR2 from the germline V gene are DFQATT and SNEGSKA (reference sequence). This CDR3 contains 14 residues. Scientists amplified the TCR beta CDR3 regions from RNA transcripts. HTBI primers were employed in first-round RT-PCR, then a second-round multiplex PCR followed. TCRdb re-called the multiplex PCR reads with MiXCR, one entry per CDR3 protein. Of about 740,000 distinct CDR3 sequences listed, roughly 40% are singletons. A note on this clonotype: Its antigen is as yet unknown. The junction does not match germline at one end; this may be a read error.

Diagnosis used clinical symptoms, serum thyroxine, TRAb, thyroid ultrasound and orbital computed tomography. The sequencing input was peripheral blood. The chain recombines TRBV20-1 with TRBJ1-4; maybe TRBD1 (6 bases). This clonotype originated in an adult man with Graves' ophthalmopathy. This chain's CDR3 is CSAVPGVDNEKLLF. The CDR3 DNA reads as TGCAGTGCTGTTCCAGGGGTAGATAATGAAAAACTGCTTTTT.